The rows below give T cell receptor beta chains drawn from one sample of a study of monozygotic twins with inflammatory bowel disease. From the 5' RACE reads, TCRdb lists one entry per CDR3 protein and no DNA. This sample's clone table lists around 410,000 distinct CDR3 sequences. The sample taken for sequencing was blood. Source of these receptors: a human donor with ulcerative colitis or Crohn's disease, or a healthy co-twin of an affected twin (not recorded which). Each CDR3 is given with its conserved first and last residue.

j_call: TRBJ2-1; v_call: TRBV10-3; cdr3_aa: CAIRDVPGTPNEQFF
j_call: TRBJ2-1; v_call: TRBV5-1; cdr3_aa: CASSLETSGGYNEQFF
j_call: TRBJ1-6; v_call: TRBV2; cdr3_aa: CASSPDMGVTNSPLHF
j_call: TRBJ2-2; v_call: TRBV7-9; cdr3_aa: CASSNPSGELFF
j_call: TRBJ2-1; v_call: TRBV5-1; cdr3_aa: CASSLQTGGPHNEQFF
j_call: TRBJ2-4; v_call: TRBV9; cdr3_aa: CASSAGTSGRKNMQYF
j_call: TRBJ1-1; v_call: TRBV6-5; cdr3_aa: CASTNGAEAFF
j_call: TRBJ2-5; v_call: TRBV5-4; cdr3_aa: CASSSLSDVETQYF
j_call: TRBJ1-2; v_call: TRBV7-3; cdr3_aa: CASSYRPDDGYTF
j_call: TRBJ2-7; v_call: TRBV6-1; cdr3_aa: CASSRTSGGALYEQYF
j_call: TRBJ1-3; v_call: TRBV7-2; cdr3_aa: CASSLEDGPGNTIYF
j_call: TRBJ2-1; v_call: TRBV20-1; cdr3_aa: CSARVGATGQFF
j_call: TRBJ2-2; v_call: TRBV2; cdr3_aa: CASEQTRLAGEESGELFF
j_call: TRBJ2-7; v_call: TRBV7-2; cdr3_aa: CASSLASNEQYF
j_call: TRBJ2-5; v_call: TRBV20-1; cdr3_aa: CSARVTPGETQYF
j_call: TRBJ1-1; v_call: TRBV20-1; cdr3_aa: CSARDLAATRPNTEAFF
j_call: TRBJ1-1; v_call: TRBV5-1; cdr3_aa: CASSLLGQLNTEAFF
j_call: TRBJ2-1; v_call: TRBV4-3; cdr3_aa: CASSQALGSYEQFF
j_call: TRBJ1-4; v_call: TRBV3-1; cdr3_aa: CASSQVDSTYEKLFF
j_call: TRBJ1-5; v_call: TRBV11-2; cdr3_aa: CASSLRFGQPQHF
j_call: TRBJ1-6; v_call: TRBV9; cdr3_aa: CASSVEPGAFNSPLHF
j_call: TRBJ2-2; v_call: TRBV5-1; cdr3_aa: CASSRDLPNTGELFF
j_call: TRBJ2-6; v_call: TRBV5-1; cdr3_aa: CASSLVGSGANVLTF
j_call: TRBJ1-1; v_call: TRBV27; cdr3_aa: CASSFPGAPITEAFF
j_call: TRBJ2-5; v_call: TRBV7-8; cdr3_aa: CASSLRLLETQYF
j_call: TRBJ1-1; v_call: TRBV5-4; cdr3_aa: CASSLLGFNVAGQTLNTEAFF
j_call: TRBJ1-5; v_call: TRBV6-6; cdr3_aa: CASSYSRGNQPQHF
j_call: TRBJ1-2; v_call: TRBV5-1; cdr3_aa: CASTRDGGEGGYTF
j_call: TRBJ2-5; v_call: TRBV7-9; cdr3_aa: CASSRSGAEETQYF